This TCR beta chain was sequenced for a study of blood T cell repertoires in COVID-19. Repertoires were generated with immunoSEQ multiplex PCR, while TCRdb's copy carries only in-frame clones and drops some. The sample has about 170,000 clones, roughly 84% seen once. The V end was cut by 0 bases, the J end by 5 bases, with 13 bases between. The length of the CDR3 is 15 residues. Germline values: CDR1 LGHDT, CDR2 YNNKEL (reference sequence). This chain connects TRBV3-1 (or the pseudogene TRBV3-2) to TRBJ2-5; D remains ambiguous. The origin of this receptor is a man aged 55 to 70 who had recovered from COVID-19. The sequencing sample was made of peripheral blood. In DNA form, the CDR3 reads TGTGCCAGCAGCCAAGATCTGTCGTTGCGGGAGACCCAGTACTTC. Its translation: CASSQDLSLRETQYF.